The rows below give T cell receptor beta chains drawn from one sample of a study of CD8 T cells in ankylosing spondylitis. TCRdb reprocessed the 5' RACE reads with MiXCR, giving one entry per CDR3 protein. The sample records fewer than 450,000 distinct CDR3 sequences, 17% being singletons. Sequenced material: blood, either unsorted or a sorted T cell fraction (not recorded which). These receptors came from a male donor with ankylosing spondylitis. Both conserved end residues are part of each CDR3. Each record gives: CDR3 protein, CDR3 DNA, J gene, D gene, clone size, V gene. D genes are given only for firm matches. Expanded clones are given a class, and other clones once, few, many or no size at all.

cdr3_aa: CAAGTPDYEQYF
cdr3_nt: TGTGCCGCCGGTACTCCGGACTACGAGCAGTACTTC
j_call: TRBJ2-7
d_call: -
clone_size: -
v_call: TRBV7-9

cdr3_aa: CASSWGRTANTDTQYF
cdr3_nt: TGTGCCAGCAGTTGGGGTCGGACAGCTAACACAGATACGCAGTATTTT
j_call: TRBJ2-3
d_call: -
clone_size: -
v_call: TRBV28

cdr3_aa: CASSSVGSTEAFF
cdr3_nt: TGTGCCAGCAGTTCGGTAGGGAGTACTGAAGCTTTCTTT
j_call: TRBJ1-1
d_call: -
clone_size: -
v_call: TRBV12-3/TRBV12-4

cdr3_aa: CASSPLVGQPTEAFF
cdr3_nt: TGTGCCAGCAGCCCACTGGTCGGACAGCCCACTGAAGCTTTCTTT
j_call: TRBJ1-1
d_call: -
clone_size: many
v_call: TRBV12-3/TRBV12-4

cdr3_aa: CASSEGLTSGNTGELFF
cdr3_nt: TGTGCCAGCAGTGAAGGTTTGACTAGCGGGAACACCGGGGAGCTGTTTTTT
j_call: TRBJ2-2
d_call: TRBD2
clone_size: -
v_call: TRBV2

cdr3_aa: CSARSGSGYEQYF
cdr3_nt: TGCAGTGCTAGAAGCGGGAGTGGTTACGAGCAGTACTTC
j_call: TRBJ2-7
d_call: TRBD2
clone_size: few
v_call: TRBV20-1

cdr3_aa: CASSPGGSRFTNTQYF
cdr3_nt: TGTGCCAGCAGCCCGGGGGGTAGCCGCTTCACGAATACGCAGTATTTT
j_call: TRBJ2-3
d_call: TRBD2
clone_size: few
v_call: TRBV12-3/TRBV12-4

cdr3_aa: CASSLASRSNTEAFF
cdr3_nt: TGCGCCAGCAGCTTGGCGTCGAGGTCGAACACTGAAGCTTTCTTT
j_call: TRBJ1-1
d_call: -
clone_size: -
v_call: TRBV5-1

cdr3_aa: CASTIEASMNTEAFF
cdr3_nt: TGTGCCAGCACCATCGAGGCTTCAATGAACACTGAAGCTTTCTTT
j_call: TRBJ1-1
d_call: -
clone_size: few
v_call: TRBV9

cdr3_aa: CASKEGGGNSPLHF
cdr3_nt: TGCGCCAGCAAGGAAGGGGGGGGCAATTCACCCCTCCACTTT
j_call: TRBJ1-6
d_call: -
clone_size: -
v_call: TRBV5-1

cdr3_aa: CASSRGQTLGDTQYF
cdr3_nt: TGTGCCAGCAGCCGGGGACAGACCCTTGGTGATACGCAGTATTTT
j_call: TRBJ2-3
d_call: TRBD1
clone_size: few
v_call: TRBV27

cdr3_aa: CASSRGRENTEAFF
cdr3_nt: TGTGCCAGCAGCCGGGGACGGGAGAACACTGAAGCTTTCTTT
j_call: TRBJ1-1
d_call: -
clone_size: few
v_call: TRBV7-2

cdr3_aa: CASSETGKYQETQYF
cdr3_nt: TGCGCCAGCAGTGAGACTGGCAAGTACCAAGAGACCCAGTACTTC
j_call: TRBJ2-5
d_call: -
clone_size: -
v_call: TRBV10-2

cdr3_aa: CASTYRDGKNTEAFF
cdr3_nt: TGTGCCAGCACTTACAGGGACGGAAAGAACACTGAAGCTTTCTTT
j_call: TRBJ1-1
d_call: -
clone_size: -
v_call: TRBV2

cdr3_aa: CATSDRLAGISDEQFF
cdr3_nt: TGTGCCACCAGTGACAGACTAGCGGGAATTAGCGATGAGCAGTTCTTC
j_call: TRBJ2-1
d_call: TRBD2
clone_size: -
v_call: TRBV24-1

cdr3_aa: CASSPGLAENTQYF
cdr3_nt: TGTGCCAGCAGTCCCGGACTAGCGGAGAATACGCAGTATTTT
j_call: TRBJ2-3
d_call: TRBD2
clone_size: -
v_call: TRBV7-2

cdr3_aa: CASRSSPVTGGRTEAFF
cdr3_nt: TGCGCCAGCAGATCCTCCCCGGTTACAGGGGGTCGCACTGAAGCTTTCTTT
j_call: TRBJ1-1
d_call: TRBD1
clone_size: many
v_call: TRBV5-1

cdr3_aa: CASSLMGDEQYF
cdr3_nt: TGTGCCAGCAGTTTAATGGGGGACGAGCAGTACTTC
j_call: TRBJ2-7
d_call: -
clone_size: few
v_call: TRBV28

cdr3_aa: CASRTDSYNSPLHF
cdr3_nt: TGTGCCAGCAGGACAGACTCATATAATTCACCCCTCCACTTT
j_call: TRBJ1-6
d_call: -
clone_size: once
v_call: TRBV2

cdr3_aa: CASSSTAGVPEQYF
cdr3_nt: TGCGCCAGCAGCTCGACGGCAGGGGTCCCCGAGCAGTACTTC
j_call: TRBJ2-7
d_call: -
clone_size: few
v_call: TRBV5-1

cdr3_aa: CSTKRDQNYGYTF
cdr3_nt: TGCAGCACGAAACGGGACCAGAACTATGGCTACACCTTC
j_call: TRBJ1-2
d_call: -
clone_size: few
v_call: TRBV29-1

cdr3_aa: CAISESGNDSNQPQHF
cdr3_nt: TGTGCCATCAGTGAGTCGGGGAATGACAGCAATCAGCCCCAGCATTTT
j_call: TRBJ1-5
d_call: -
clone_size: -
v_call: TRBV10-3

cdr3_aa: CASRSPGQGVDTEAFF
cdr3_nt: TGTGCCAGCAGGAGCCCGGGACAAGGGGTGGACACTGAAGCTTTCTTT
j_call: TRBJ1-1
d_call: -
clone_size: -
v_call: TRBV6-2/TRBV6-3

cdr3_aa: CASNRLGDEQFF
cdr3_nt: TGTGCCAGCAACCGACTGGGCGATGAGCAGTTCTTC
j_call: TRBJ2-1
d_call: -
clone_size: few
v_call: TRBV28

cdr3_aa: CASTQKAPRTVWVTEAFF
cdr3_nt: TGTGCCAGCACCCAGAAGGCCCCCCGAACGGTTTGGGTCACTGAAGCTTTCTTT
j_call: TRBJ1-1
d_call: -
clone_size: -
v_call: TRBV3-1

cdr3_aa: CASRPTGTTANIQYF
cdr3_nt: TGTGCCAGCAGGCCTACCGGGACTACCGCGAACATTCAGTACTTC
j_call: TRBJ2-4
d_call: TRBD2
clone_size: many
v_call: TRBV7-2

cdr3_aa: CASSYSRDNEQFF
cdr3_nt: TGTGCCAGCAGTTACTCGCGGGACAATGAGCAGTTCTTC
j_call: TRBJ2-1
d_call: -
clone_size: many
v_call: TRBV6-2/TRBV6-3

cdr3_aa: CASSLRQGNIQYF
cdr3_nt: TGTGCCAGCAGTTTGAGGCAGGGGAACATTCAGTACTTC
j_call: TRBJ2-4
d_call: -
clone_size: -
v_call: TRBV12-3/TRBV12-4

cdr3_aa: CASSLGTYRVGQPQHF
cdr3_nt: TGTGCCAGCAGCTTAGGAACCTACAGGGTAGGTCAGCCCCAGCATTTT
j_call: TRBJ1-5
d_call: -
clone_size: -
v_call: TRBV7-8

cdr3_aa: CASSQGRSYGYTF
cdr3_nt: TGTGCCAGCAGTCAGGGACGGAGCTATGGCTACACCTTC
j_call: TRBJ1-2
d_call: -
clone_size: -
v_call: TRBV6-2/TRBV6-3

cdr3_aa: CASSLATRSSGNTIYF
cdr3_nt: TGTGCCAGCAGTTTAGCGACCCGGAGCTCTGGAAACACCATATATTTT
j_call: TRBJ1-3
d_call: -
clone_size: few
v_call: TRBV12-3/TRBV12-4

cdr3_aa: CASSLEPRVGYEQYF
cdr3_nt: TGTGCCAGCAGCTTAGAGCCACGGGTTGGGTACGAGCAGTACTTC
j_call: TRBJ2-7
d_call: -
clone_size: -
v_call: TRBV11-2

cdr3_aa: CASSGNRISPLHF
cdr3_nt: TGTGCCAGCAGCGGGAACAGGATTTCACCCCTCCACTTT
j_call: TRBJ1-6
d_call: -
clone_size: -
v_call: TRBV5-6

cdr3_aa: CAWSVRTGNYGYTF
cdr3_nt: TGTGCCTGGAGTGTTCGGACAGGGAACTATGGCTACACCTTC
j_call: TRBJ1-2
d_call: TRBD1
clone_size: -
v_call: TRBV30

cdr3_aa: CASSISRFYEQYF
cdr3_nt: TGTGCCAGTAGTATATCACGGTTCTACGAGCAGTACTTC
j_call: TRBJ2-7
d_call: -
clone_size: -
v_call: TRBV19

cdr3_aa: CASSPSLGLATIDEQFF
cdr3_nt: TGTGCCAGCTCACCCTCCCTGGGGCTAGCGACGATCGATGAGCAGTTCTTC
j_call: TRBJ2-1
d_call: -
clone_size: -
v_call: TRBV18

cdr3_aa: CASLRLAGSDTQYF
cdr3_nt: TGTGCCAGCCTCCGGCTAGCCGGATCAGATACGCAGTATTTT
j_call: TRBJ2-3
d_call: -
clone_size: -
v_call: TRBV6-1

cdr3_aa: CASRSLPGTAYEQYF
cdr3_nt: TGCGCCAGCAGGAGCCTCCCCGGGACGGCATACGAGCAGTACTTC
j_call: TRBJ2-7
d_call: -
clone_size: -
v_call: TRBV5-1

cdr3_aa: CASSPQKGQGVPYEQYF
cdr3_nt: TGTGCCAGCAGTCCGCAAAAGGGACAGGGGGTGCCCTACGAGCAGTACTTC
j_call: TRBJ2-7
d_call: TRBD1
clone_size: -
v_call: TRBV6-1

cdr3_aa: CASRQAGTGIVETQYF
cdr3_nt: TGTGCCAGCAGGCAAGCGGGGACAGGGATCGTGGAGACCCAGTACTTC
j_call: TRBJ2-5
d_call: TRBD1
clone_size: -
v_call: TRBV2

cdr3_aa: CASSVTGASSYNEQFF
cdr3_nt: TGTGCCAGCAGCGTCACAGGGGCTAGCTCCTACAATGAGCAGTTCTTC
j_call: TRBJ2-1
d_call: TRBD1
clone_size: -
v_call: TRBV9

cdr3_aa: CASRANLYEQYF
cdr3_nt: TGTGCCAGCAGGGCCAATCTTTACGAGCAGTACTTC
j_call: TRBJ2-7
d_call: -
clone_size: few
v_call: TRBV2

cdr3_aa: CASSLGQGLKEQFF
cdr3_nt: TGTGCCAGCAGTTTGGGACAGGGATTAAAGGAGCAGTTCTTC
j_call: TRBJ2-1
d_call: TRBD1
clone_size: -
v_call: TRBV28

cdr3_aa: CASSGRDRGDTQYF
cdr3_nt: TGCGCCAGCAGCGGCCGGGACAGGGGCGATACGCAGTATTTT
j_call: TRBJ2-3
d_call: TRBD1
clone_size: many
v_call: TRBV5-1

cdr3_aa: CSASTGTDNQPQHF
cdr3_nt: TGCAGTGCTTCGACCGGGACAGACAATCAGCCCCAGCATTTT
j_call: TRBJ1-5
d_call: TRBD1
clone_size: -
v_call: TRBV20-1

cdr3_aa: CASSPNPGARYQETQYF
cdr3_nt: TGTGCCAGCAGTCCCAACCCGGGGGCAAGGTACCAAGAGACCCAGTACTTC
j_call: TRBJ2-5
d_call: -
clone_size: few
v_call: TRBV25-1

cdr3_aa: CASSPGAVSNQPQHF
cdr3_nt: TGTGCCAGCAGCCCCGGGGCAGTTAGCAATCAGCCCCAGCATTTT
j_call: TRBJ1-5
d_call: -
clone_size: -
v_call: TRBV2

cdr3_aa: CASSQDSAAGNTGELFF
cdr3_nt: TGCGCCAGCAGCCAAGATTCGGCGGCCGGGAACACCGGGGAGCTGTTTTTT
j_call: TRBJ2-2
d_call: -
clone_size: few
v_call: TRBV4-1

cdr3_aa: CASSLAGTGGLRNYGYTF
cdr3_nt: TGCGCCAGCAGCTTGGCCGGGACAGGGGGCTTGAGAAACTATGGCTACACCTTC
j_call: TRBJ1-2
d_call: TRBD1
clone_size: -
v_call: TRBV5-1

cdr3_aa: CSARDRTGRRPEAFF
cdr3_nt: TGCAGTGCTAGAGACAGGACAGGGAGGAGGCCTGAAGCTTTCTTT
j_call: TRBJ1-1
d_call: TRBD1
clone_size: -
v_call: TRBV20-1

cdr3_aa: CASSITGGDTIYF
cdr3_nt: TGTGCCAGCAGCATCACAGGGGGAGACACCATATATTTT
j_call: TRBJ1-3
d_call: TRBD1
clone_size: few
v_call: TRBV7-3

cdr3_aa: CASSQGTEGSPQHF
cdr3_nt: TGCGCCAGCAGCCAGGGGACAGAGGGATCGCCCCAGCATTTT
j_call: TRBJ1-5
d_call: TRBD1
clone_size: -
v_call: TRBV4-3